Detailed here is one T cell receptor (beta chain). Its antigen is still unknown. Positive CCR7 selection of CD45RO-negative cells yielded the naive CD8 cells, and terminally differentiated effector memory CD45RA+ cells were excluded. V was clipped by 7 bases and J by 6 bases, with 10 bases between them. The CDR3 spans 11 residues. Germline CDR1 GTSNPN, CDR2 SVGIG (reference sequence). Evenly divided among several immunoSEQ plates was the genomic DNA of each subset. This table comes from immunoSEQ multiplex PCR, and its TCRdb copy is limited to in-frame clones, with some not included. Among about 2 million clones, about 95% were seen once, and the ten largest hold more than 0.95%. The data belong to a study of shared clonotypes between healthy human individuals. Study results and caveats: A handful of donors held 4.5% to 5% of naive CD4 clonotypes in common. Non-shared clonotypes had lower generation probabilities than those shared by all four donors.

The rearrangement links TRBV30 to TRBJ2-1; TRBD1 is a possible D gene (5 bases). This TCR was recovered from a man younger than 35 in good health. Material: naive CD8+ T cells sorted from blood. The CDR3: CASDSSNEQFF. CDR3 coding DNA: TGTGCCTCCGACAGCAGCAATGAGCAGTTCTTC.